The TCR beta chain described here comes from a study of a mutant IDH1 vaccine in newly diagnosed glioma. Study-wide background: Across weeks 1, 3, 5, 7, 11, 15, 19 and 23, patients received a vaccination each time, eight in all.

Study conclusions and caveats: Immune responses induced by the vaccine were seen in roughly 93% of patients, spanning multiple MHC alleles.

Described time point: week 5, during vaccination. Each dose of the vaccine consisted of 300 ug of mutant IDH1 20-mer peptide, with topical imiquimod. Using immunoSEQ multiplex PCR, the repertoire was profiled, and TCRdb retains in-frame clones only, with some absent. The table shows 40,000 to 65,000 clones, with 78% occurring only once. In this sample, this clone turned up a few times. Antigen unknown. The sequence was collected from a middle-aged woman with glioma. The input for sequencing was PBMCs, taken from a glioma patient whose treatment included an IDH1 peptide vaccine.

CDR3 sequence (DNA): TGTGCCATCAGCGGACAGACACTAGAAGCTTTCTTT. It yields the protein CAISGQTLEAFF. V gene TRBV10-3 combines with J gene TRBJ1-1; D is possibly TRBD1 (6 bases). The CDR3 runs to 12 residues. CDR1 and CDR2 (germline): ENHRY, SYGVKD. Trimming took 6 bases from V and 8 from J, leaving 13 bases between them.